Below, one T cell receptor beta chain is given with its context. The CDR3 contains 14 residues. The germline CDR1 and CDR2 sequences are SGHTA and FQGNSA. V was pared by 1 base and J by 5 bases, with 11 bases between. This sample is drawn from a study of T cell changes during pregnancy in multiple sclerosis. The assay was immunoSEQ multiplex PCR, and TCRdb's table has in-frame clones only and misses some. The sample yields approximately 97,000 clones, roughly 91% seen once. The sequencing here drew on peripheral blood, taken after pregnancy. This receptor was taken from a female donor in good health, enrolled as a control in a pregnancy study. The genes are TRBV7-2 and TRBJ1-1; no clear D. The DNA of the CDR3 is TGTGCCAGCAGCTTAGTGGAGGTTGGGACTGAAGCTTTCTTT. This translates into CASSLVEVGTEAFF.